The clone carrying this T cell receptor (beta chain) was detected a few times. Its target is not known. The CDR3 is made up of 12 amino acids. Germline V lookup: CDR1 SQVTM, CDR2 ANQGSEA. The trim removed 7 bases at V and 5 bases at J, leaving 4 bases unmatched. In TCRdb, the RT-PCR reads were re-called with MiXCR into one record per CDR3 protein. The sample consists of 500,000 to 600,000 distinct CDR3 sequences, 14% of them appearing once. This record belongs to a study of response to subunit inactivated influenza vaccine. Study-wide results and limits: The authors offered the suggestion that each seasonal influenza vaccination recruits few new T cells.

The source is a man between 50 and 59 years old who received an inactivated influenza vaccine. The chain has TRBV29-1 and TRBJ2-2; 7 nucleotides agree with TRBD2. The sample here was PBMCs from blood, taken approximately 12 days after vaccination. CDR3 in DNA: TGCAGCGGACGCGGGAGTACCGGGGAGCTGTTTTTT. The encoded protein is CSGRGSTGELFF.